The T cell receptor beta chain under discussion was sequenced for a study of siplizumab effects on memory and regulatory T cells. Study observations and caveats: Treatment with siplizumab left mappable alloreactive CD4+ clones averaging nearly 70% Treg-derived, compared with 25% to 30% in controls. Significantly reduced by siplizumab was the cumulative frequency of alloreactive sequences, namely those traceable to unstimulated CD4+ memory cells.

On this clone: The antigen is undetermined.

Assay used: immunoSEQ multiplex PCR; TCRdb lists only in-frame clones, some missing. The table shows approximately 120,000 clones, with roughly 93% occurring only once. Trimming cost V 9 bases and J 4 bases; bases outside gene matches: 3. This CDR3 spans 12 amino acids. Germline-derived CDR1 and CDR2 are SNHLY and FYNNEI. The source material was non-Treg CD4+ T cells sorted from blood. The chain uses TRBV2 and TRBJ1-5, with 7 nucleotides matching TRBD1. The sequence was obtained from a human donor in good health. The DNA for the CDR3 is TGTGCCAGTAACAGGGGAAATCAGCCCCAGCATTTT. Amino acid sequence: CASNRGNQPQHF.